These 19 T cell receptor beta chains share one sample of origin, sequenced in a study of T cells in Graves' hyperthyroidism and ophthalmopathy. Researchers took RNA transcripts and amplified the TCR beta CDR3 regions from them. First-round RT-PCR targeting the TCR CDR3 was performed with the HTBI primer set. TCRdb re-called the multiplex PCR reads with MiXCR, one entry per CDR3 protein. The sample has about 350,000 distinct CDR3 sequences, about 15% seen once. The sequencing input was blood. These receptors were collected from a woman aged 25 to 45 with Graves' hyperthyroidism.

Ten or more counts support this clonotype. The chain recombines TRBV9 with TRBJ2-7, with D unresolved. CDR1 and CDR2 from the germline V gene are SGDLS and YYNGEE. Trimming removed 0 bases at V and 0 bases at J, with 13 bases between. The CDR3 covers 16 residues. This CDR3 reads CASSVVTPLSSYEQYF. For the CDR3, the DNA is TGTGCCAGCAGCGTAGTAACGCCGCTGAGCTCCTACGAGCAGTACTTC.

There are many counts of this clonotype. V gene TRBV2 combines with J gene TRBJ2-6; D is unclear. Germline values: CDR1 SNHLY, CDR2 FYNNEI. This CDR3 has 13 residues. Trimming took off 8 bases at V and 5 bases at J, with 10 bases between the two ends. The CDR3 protein is CASWGLRANVLTF. The CDR3 bases are TGTGCCAGCTGGGGTTTAAGGGCCAACGTCCTGACTTTC.

This clonotype was counted many times. The rearrangement joins TRBV19 to TRBJ2-1; the D is unclear. Germline V CDR1 and CDR2: LNHDA, SQIVND (reference sequence). Trimming removed 4 bases from V and 6 bases from J, with 13 bases in between. The CDR3 has 14 residues. CDR3 residues: CASSKSGLGNEQFF. The CDR3 coding sequence is TGTGCCAGTAGTAAGTCAGGTTTGGGCAATGAGCAGTTCTTC.

This sequence joins TRBV5-4 and TRBJ2-2; 8 nucleotides agree with TRBD2. This CDR3 has 14 residues. In germline, CDR1 is SGHNT, CDR2 YYREEE (reference sequence). V lost 4 bases, J lost 5 bases, and 4 bases stayed unmatched. The CDR3 DNA is TGTGCCAGCAGCGCCTTAGCGGGGACCGGGGAGCTGTTTTTT. Its protein product is CASSALAGTGELFF.

Comment on this clonotype: A much bigger clone sits one base away, suggesting this may be a read error. The V call is TRBV28, the J call TRBJ2-5, with D possibly TRBD1 on 5 matching bases. The CDR3 is 15 amino acids. Germline lookup yields CDR1 MDHEN and CDR2 SYDVKM. V shed 6 bases and J shed 5 bases, with 19 bases lying between them. Written as DNA, the CDR3 is TGTGCCAGCAGCCTCCAGGCAAGGGGCATGGAGACCCAGTACTTC. It is translated as CASSLQARGMETQYF.

A few counts support this clonotype. This chain connects TRBV6-1 to TRBJ1-2, with D uncertain. Per germline, CDR1 MNHNS and CDR2 SASEGT. The ends were cut back, 6 bases at V and 6 bases at J, with 14 bases in the middle. The CDR3 is 13 residues long. Written as DNA, the CDR3 is TGTGCCAGCAGAAACCGGAACATCCATGGCTACACCTTC. This translates into CASRNRNIHGYTF.

At least ten counts were recorded for this clonotype. V is TRBV5-6 and J is TRBJ1-5; TRBD1 is a possible D gene (6 bases). Germline assignment: CDR1 SGHDT and CDR2 YYEEEE. The CDR3 contains 15 residues. Trimming cost V 2 bases and J 7 bases, with 16 bases left between them. The CDR3 sequence is CASSFGGREVQPQHF. The CDR3 DNA is TGTGCCAGCAGCTTTGGGGGGCGCGAGGTCCAGCCCCAGCATTTT.

The chain employs TRBV7-9 and TRBJ2-1; D may be TRBD2 (5 bases). With 2 bases removed from V and 5 bases from J, the gap between germline ends came to 13 bases. From germline, CDR1 is SEHNR and CDR2 FQNEAQ (reference sequence). The CDR3 runs 15 residues. CDR3 in amino acids: CASSLYERRNNEQFF. CDR3 coding DNA: TGTGCCAGCAGCTTATACGAGCGGAGAAACAATGAGCAGTTCTTC.

The V call is TRBV28, the J call TRBJ2-1; the D gene is possibly TRBD1 (6 bases). The CDR3 runs to 14 residues. Trimming pared 4 bases from V and 9 bases from J, leaving 16 bases between. In germline, CDR1 is MDHEN, CDR2 SYDVKM. CDR3 protein: CASSSQQGFGEQFF. The CDR3 nucleotides are TGTGCCAGCAGTTCACAACAGGGTTTTGGTGAGCAGTTCTTC.

There are many counts of this clonotype. The J gene is TRBJ1-6, the V gene TRBV2; D is undetermined. CDR1 is SNHLY, CDR2 FYNNEI, per germline. V lost 3 bases and J 0 bases, leaving 9 bases between the germline ends. The CDR3 has 16 residues. The CDR3 sequence: CASSEVGLSYNSPLHF. In DNA form, the CDR3 reads TGTGCCAGCAGTGAGGTCGGACTCTCCTATAATTCACCCCTCCACTTT.

This clonotype was observed many times. The CDR3 coding sequence is TGTGCCAGCAGTTTAGCCTTCCCGGGCGGTAACTATGGCTACACCTTC. It translates to CASSLAFPGGNYGYTF. The V call is TRBV12-3 or TRBV12-4, the J call TRBJ1-2; D not resolved. V lost 0 bases, J lost 1 base, and 12 bases lay in between. This CDR3 has 16 amino acids.

This clonotype was observed at least ten times. J is TRBJ1-1 and V is TRBV27; a weak D match, TRBD1 (5 bases). The CDR3 loop spans 12 amino acids. Looked up from germline, CDR1 is MNHEY and CDR2 is SMNVEV (reference sequence). V was cut by 6 bases and J by 5 bases, with 10 bases left in between. CDR3 sequence reads: CASRISGTEAFF. CDR3 in DNA: TGTGCCAGCAGAATCTCAGGGACTGAAGCTTTCTTT.

This clonotype was detected only a few times. V and J are TRBV5-1 and TRBJ2-3; 9 bases agree with TRBD2. Germline V lookup: CDR1 SGHRS, CDR2 YFSETQ. The CDR3 spans 16 residues. V shed 7 bases and J 0 bases; nucleotides not matched to a gene: 9. The CDR3 here is CASSPGTSSSTDTQYF. CDR3 DNA sequence: TGCGCCAGCTCCCCCGGGACTAGCAGTAGCACAGATACGCAGTATTTT.

The chain has TRBV5-1 and TRBJ1-2; no definite D call. Germline assignment: CDR1 SGHRS and CDR2 YFSETQ. V lost 4 bases, J lost 4 bases, and 8 bases lay in between. The CDR3 runs to 12 residues. CDR3 protein: CASSQESYGYTF. CDR3 DNA sequence: TGCGCCAGCAGCCAGGAAAGCTATGGCTACACCTTC.

This clonotype was recorded at least ten times. The chain couples TRBV6-1 to TRBJ2-3, with D unresolved. Trimming took off 5 bases at V and 6 bases at J, with 6 bases between the two ends. The CDR3 covers 11 residues. Germline CDR1 and CDR2: MNHNS and SASEGT. The chain's CDR3 is CASSYRDTQYF. In DNA, the CDR3 is TGTGCCAGCAGTTATCGGGATACGCAGTATTTT.

In its sample, this clonotype was seen many times. The chain has TRBV12-3 or TRBV12-4 and TRBJ2-2, with unresolved D. V gave up 3 bases and J gave up 10 bases, with 9 bases separating them. This CDR3 is 12 amino acids long. The CDR3 region is CASSFTAVELFF. The CDR3 nucleotides are TGTGCCAGCAGTTTCACGGCAGTGGAGCTGTTTTTT.

This chain links TRBV7-9 with TRBJ1-2; D is perhaps TRBD1 (5 bases). CDR1 is SEHNR and CDR2 is FQNEAQ in the germline V gene (reference sequence). V was clipped by 6 bases and J by 3 bases, with 20 bases between them. The CDR3 loop spans 16 amino acids. The CDR3 DNA sequence: TGTGCCAGCAGTCCGGGACCGCAACGTTTCTACTATGGCTACACCTTC. The encoded protein is CASSPGPQRFYYGYTF.

This clonotype was recorded many times. The rearrangement uses TRBV19 and TRBJ2-2; D may be TRBD1 (5 bases). V was pared by 8 bases and J by 4 bases, with 11 bases between. This CDR3 comprises 13 residues. Germline values: CDR1 LNHDA, CDR2 SQIVND (reference sequence). CDR3 region: CASGARVTGELFF. CDR3 sequence (DNA): TGTGCCAGTGGGGCAAGGGTCACCGGGGAGCTGTTTTTT.

A few counts support this clonotype. The rearrangement links TRBV5-1 to TRBJ2-5, with 12 bases aligning to TRBD2. The germline V gene encodes CDR1 SGHRS and CDR2 YFSETQ. After removal of 4 bases from V and 2 bases from J, the junction contained 3 bases not matched to a gene. CDR3 length: 15 amino acids. For the CDR3, the DNA is TGCGCCAGCAGCCGGACTAGCGGGGTACAAGAGACCCAGTACTTC. This encodes CASSRTSGVQETQYF.